The present entry profiles one T cell receptor (beta chain) with its context. The sample's treatment: oral pan-JAK inhibitor, 5-10 mg twice daily. From PBMCs, CD4+ and CD8+ T cells were sorted. Following extraction, RNA underwent reverse transcription to cDNA, which served as the sequencing template. Data came from immunoSEQ multiplex PCR; TCRdb stores just in-frame clones and leaves some out. This sample carries about 87,000 clones, more than 65% of them seen once, and the ten largest clones take around a sixth. These data are taken from a study of CD8+ T cells in alopecia areata. Study as a whole: Oral tofacitinib (5 to 10 mg twice daily) was administered to treated patients.

The TCR sequence derives from a human donor with alopecia areata. The sequencing here drew on CD8+ T cells sorted from blood, taken at week 44, from a patient treated with tofacitinib.

As DNA, the CDR3 is TGCGCCAGCAGCTTGGAACACCCGAACACTGAAGCTTTCTTT. Translation: CASSLEHPNTEAFF. The V and J genes are TRBV5-1 and TRBJ1-1; D is undetermined. The germline V gene has CDR1 SGHRS and CDR2 YFSETQ. Trimming took off 0 bases at V and 1 base at J, with 7 bases between the two ends. CDR3 length equals 14 residues.